This T cell receptor (beta chain) was identified in a study of T cells in Graves' hyperthyroidism and ophthalmopathy. Study summary: Peripheral blood sampling occurred at initial diagnosis, before any treatment.

With 1 base clipped from V and 8 bases from J, the junction kept 6 bases outside the gene matches. This CDR3 spans 15 amino acids. The germline V gene encodes CDR1 SGDLS and CDR2 YYNGEE. Patients aged 18 to 65 had newly diagnosed hyperthyroidism that had lasted under 2 months. RNA transcripts gave rise to amplified TCR beta CDR3 regions. The HTBI primer set was used in a first-round RT-PCR of the TCR CDR3. A single record per CDR3 protein comes from TCRdb applying MiXCR to the multiplex PCR reads. The table lists 210,000 or so distinct CDR3 sequences, 17% of them singletons. The sequenced sample was blood. This TCR came from a man aged 45 to 65 with Graves' hyperthyroidism. The chain joins TRBV9 to TRBJ2-4, with 10 bases lining up with TRBD1. CDR3 nucleotides: TGTGCCAGCAGCGTAATGACAGGGGGCGACGACATTCAGTACTTC. Its translation is CASSVMTGGDDIQYF.